Listed below are T cell receptor beta chains from one sample, sequenced in a study of OX40 agonist ivuxolimab in advanced cancers. Clones were read by immunoSEQ multiplex PCR, and TCRdb kept only the in-frame ones, dropping some. The data contain just under 80,000 clones, around 91% of them singletons. This specimen was CD4+ or CD8+ T cells sorted from blood, taken in a trial of the OX40 agonist ivuxolimab. Receptors originate from an adult with an advanced solid tumor such as melanoma, head and neck, liver or kidney cancer. CDR3s include the opening cysteine and the closing phenylalanine or tryptophan. Where a row states a size, it is once, few, many or the class of an expanded clone; other rows omit it.

V gene	CDR3 length	clone size	J gene	CDR3 protein
TRBV30	12	.	TRBJ2-1	CAWSAQGTEQFF
TRBV7-2	15	once	TRBJ2-7	CASSTGQGNSYEQYF
TRBV12-5	13	.	TRBJ1-2	CASGLVAQDGYTF
TRBV15	15	.	TRBJ2-5	CATSRDYQLRETQYF
TRBV2	12	.	TRBJ2-1	CAGGQGVGEQFF
TRBV14	16	once	TRBJ2-1	CASSQIVGAIRNEQFF
TRBV19	15	few	TRBJ2-1	CASSIDGQAYNEQFF
TRBV7-9	13	.	TRBJ1-1	CASSTSGGTEAFF
TRBV30	13	few	TRBJ1-1	CASERVGKTEAFF
TRBV7-7	13	.	TRBJ2-1	CASSPGGGVEQFF
TRBV2	16	.	TRBJ2-2	CASIMGLAGAAGELFF
TRBV7-2	12	.	TRBJ1-1	CASSERWTEAFF
TRBV5-1	15	.	TRBJ2-1	CASSSTSGSSNEQFF
TRBV21-1	15	.	TRBJ2-7	CASSKTSGSSYEQYF
TRBV10-3	15	few	TRBJ1-2	CAISRTVQVIYGYTF
TRBV19	15	.	TRBJ2-3	CASSIYHRSTDTQYF
TRBV11-2	15	.	TRBJ2-1	CASSFSLAGGVEQFF
TRBV5-4	15	.	TRBJ2-1	CASSNGGVRVVEQFF
TRBV10-3	13	.	TRBJ2-2	CATRLAATGELFF
TRBV7-2	15	.	TRBJ2-1	CASRLSGTTYNEQFF